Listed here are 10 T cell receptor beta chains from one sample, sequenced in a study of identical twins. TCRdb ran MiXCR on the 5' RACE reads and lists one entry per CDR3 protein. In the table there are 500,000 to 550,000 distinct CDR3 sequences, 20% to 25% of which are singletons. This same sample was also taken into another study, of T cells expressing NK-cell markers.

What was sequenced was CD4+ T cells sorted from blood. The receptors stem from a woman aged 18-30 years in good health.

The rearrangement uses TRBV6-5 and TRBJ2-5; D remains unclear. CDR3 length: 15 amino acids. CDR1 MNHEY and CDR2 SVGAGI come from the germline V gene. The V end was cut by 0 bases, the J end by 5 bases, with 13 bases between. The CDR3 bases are TGTGCCAGCAGTTACTCGTTAGGTCCCGAGGAGACCCAGTACTTC. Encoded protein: CASSYSLGPEETQYF.

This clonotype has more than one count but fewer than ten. The CDR3: CASSLNLQVEQFF. CDR3 sequence (DNA): TGTGCCAGCAGTTTAAACCTTCAGGTGGAGCAGTTCTTC. The chain carries TRBV12-3 or TRBV12-4 and TRBJ2-1, with D hard to call. Trimming pared 2 bases from V and 10 bases from J, leaving 12 bases between. The CDR3 consists of 13 residues.

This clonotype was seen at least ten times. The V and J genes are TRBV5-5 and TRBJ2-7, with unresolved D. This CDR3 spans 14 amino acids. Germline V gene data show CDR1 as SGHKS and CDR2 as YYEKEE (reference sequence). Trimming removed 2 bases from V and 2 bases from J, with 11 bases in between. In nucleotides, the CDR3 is TGTGCCAGCAGCTTCTCGCATCCAGCCTACGAGCAGTACTTC. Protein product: CASSFSHPAYEQYF.

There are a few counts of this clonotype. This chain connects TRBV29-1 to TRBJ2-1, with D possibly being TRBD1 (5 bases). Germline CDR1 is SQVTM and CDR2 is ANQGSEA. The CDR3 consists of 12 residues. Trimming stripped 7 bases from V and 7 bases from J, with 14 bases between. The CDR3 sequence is CSAYPGWNEQFF. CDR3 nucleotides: TGCAGCGCCTACCCAGGGTGGAATGAGCAGTTCTTC.

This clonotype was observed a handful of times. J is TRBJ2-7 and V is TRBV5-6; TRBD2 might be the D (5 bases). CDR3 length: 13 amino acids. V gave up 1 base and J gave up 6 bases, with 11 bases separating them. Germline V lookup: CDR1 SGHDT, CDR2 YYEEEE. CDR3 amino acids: CASSLPGGFEQYF. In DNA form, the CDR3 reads TGTGCCAGCAGCTTGCCAGGAGGCTTCGAGCAGTACTTC.

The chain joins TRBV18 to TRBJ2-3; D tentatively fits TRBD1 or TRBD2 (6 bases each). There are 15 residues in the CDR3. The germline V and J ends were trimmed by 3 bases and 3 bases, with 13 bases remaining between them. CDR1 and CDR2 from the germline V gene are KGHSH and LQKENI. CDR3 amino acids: CASSPTQGGTDTQYF. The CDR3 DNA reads TGTGCCAGCTCACCTACGCAAGGGGGGACAGATACGCAGTATTTT. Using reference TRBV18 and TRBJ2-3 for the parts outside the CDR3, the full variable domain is NAGVMQNPRHLVRRRGQEARLRCSPMKGHSHVYWYRQLPEEGLKFMVYLQKENIIDESGMPKERFSAEFPKEGPSILRIQQVVRGDSAAYFCASSPTQGGTDTQYFGPGTRLTVL.

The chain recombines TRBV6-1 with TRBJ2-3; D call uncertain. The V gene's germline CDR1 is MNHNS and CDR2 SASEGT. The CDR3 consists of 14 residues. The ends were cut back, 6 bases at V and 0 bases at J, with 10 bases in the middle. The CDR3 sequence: CASSRSTSTDTQYF. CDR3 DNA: TGTGCCAGCAGCCGGTCAACTAGCACAGATACGCAGTATTTT.

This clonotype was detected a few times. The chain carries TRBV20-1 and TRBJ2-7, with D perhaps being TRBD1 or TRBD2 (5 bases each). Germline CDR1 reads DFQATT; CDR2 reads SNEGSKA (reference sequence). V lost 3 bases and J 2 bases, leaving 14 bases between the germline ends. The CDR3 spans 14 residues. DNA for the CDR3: TGCAGTGCTAGTCCCCCGTGGGGACCCTACGAGCAGTACTTC. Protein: CSASPPWGPYEQYF.

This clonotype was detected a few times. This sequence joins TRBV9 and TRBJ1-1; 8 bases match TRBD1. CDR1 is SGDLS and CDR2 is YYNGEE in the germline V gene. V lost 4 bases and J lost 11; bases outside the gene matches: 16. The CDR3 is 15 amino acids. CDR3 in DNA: TGTGCCAGCAGCCCTCGGACAGGGCCCAAGGACGGGGCTTTCTTT. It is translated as CASSPRTGPKDGAFF.

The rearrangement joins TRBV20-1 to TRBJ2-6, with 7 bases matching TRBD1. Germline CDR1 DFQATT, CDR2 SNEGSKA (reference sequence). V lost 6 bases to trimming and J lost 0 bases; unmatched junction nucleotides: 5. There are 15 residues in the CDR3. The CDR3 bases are TGCAGTGCCCACAGGGGTGCCTCTGGGGCCAACGTCCTGACTTTC. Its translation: CSAHRGASGANVLTF.